These T cell receptor beta chains were read from a single sample in a study of blood T cells in healthy people across ages. TCRdb fed the 5' RACE reads into MiXCR, producing one record per CDR3 protein. The sample has about 1.6 million distinct CDR3 sequences; around 36% are singletons. The sample comprised blood. All receptors come from a woman in her 30s in good health. The CDR3 runs from the conserved cysteine through the conserved F or W. The D gene is left open where the match is weak. Expanded clones get a size class; other rows say once, few or many, or leave the size out.

>TRBV5-6|-|TRBJ1-6|-
CASSLVEGRSPLHF
TGTGCCAGCAGCTTGGTAGAGGGACGTTCACCCCTCCACTTT
>TRBV6-5|many|TRBJ1-5|TRBD1
CASSGQGGQPQHF
TGTGCCAGCAGTGGACAGGGCGGTCAGCCCCAGCATTTT
>TRBV4-1|few|TRBJ2-5|-
CASSPYRGPGETQYF
TGCGCCAGCAGCCCCTACCGGGGGCCAGGAGAGACCCAGTACTTC
>TRBV12-3/TRBV12-4|few|TRBJ2-7|TRBD1
CASSPNRGFSHEQYF
TGTGCCAGCAGTCCTAACAGGGGTTTTAGTCACGAGCAGTACTTC
>TRBV30|-|TRBJ1-5|-
CAWSLGVGQPQHF
TGTGCCTGGAGTTTGGGGGTGGGTCAGCCCCAGCATTTT
>TRBV7-3|-|TRBJ2-3|-
CASSLGSMRDTQYF
TGTGCCAGCAGCCTAGGGTCTATGAGAGATACGCAGTATTTT
>TRBV3-1|few|TRBJ2-3|TRBD2
CASSQDLASGGASRGTQYF
TGTGCCAGCAGCCAAGATCTGGCTAGCGGGGGGGCTAGTAGGGGTACGCAGTATTTT
>TRBV5-1|few|TRBJ2-3|TRBD1
CASSLGPTGASTDTQYF
TGCGCCAGCAGCTTGGGCCCGACAGGGGCCTCCACAGATACGCAGTATTTT
>TRBV7-2|few|TRBJ2-5|-
CASSLADGGRWETQYF
TGTGCCAGCAGCTTAGCGGACGGGGGGCGCTGGGAGACCCAGTACTTC
>TRBV12-3/TRBV12-4|few|TRBJ1-2|-
CAIPHPDGYTF
TGTGCCATCCCACACCCGGATGGCTACACCTTC
>TRBV29-1|many|TRBJ1-2|-
CSALIPGDYGYTF
TGCAGCGCGCTGATACCCGGGGACTATGGCTACACCTTC
>TRBV27|-|TRBJ2-1|-
CASSPTRGLGSGEQFF
TGTGCCAGCAGTCCTACGCGAGGACTGGGGTCCGGTGAGCAGTTCTTC
>TRBV20-1|-|TRBJ1-2|-
CSARDHRHIYGYTF
TGCAGTGCTAGAGATCATCGGCATATCTATGGCTACACCTTC
>TRBV3-1|-|TRBJ1-1|-
CASSQDPGWTEAFF
TGTGCCAGCAGCCAAGATCCAGGCTGGACTGAAGCTTTCTTT
>TRBV27|-|TRBJ2-7|-
CASSSLRSYEQYF
TGTGCCAGCAGTTCCTTGCGGAGCTACGAGCAGTACTTC
>TRBV4-2|few|TRBJ2-1|-
CASSQDLRAPKDEQFF
TGTGCCAGCAGCCAAGATTTGCGGGCACCTAAGGATGAGCAGTTCTTC
>TRBV20-1|-|TRBJ2-7|-
CSARDRSGTYLYEQYF
TGCAGTGCTAGAGATCGGTCCGGGACATATCTCTACGAGCAGTACTTC
>TRBV20-1|many|TRBJ2-7|TRBD2
CSALAPPTSGAHEQYF
TGCAGTGCTCTCGCCCCCCCGACTAGCGGGGCCCACGAGCAGTACTTC
>TRBV7-3|many|TRBJ2-3|-
CASSLNSGDTQYF
TGTGCCAGCAGCTTGAATAGCGGAGATACGCAGTATTTT
>TRBV6-2/TRBV6-3|few|TRBJ2-3|-
CASSYPTSAQYF
TGTGCCAGCAGTTACCCGACTAGTGCGCAGTATTTT
>TRBV5-8|few|TRBJ2-5|TRBD1
CALPETGGEEQYF
TGTGCCCTACCCGAGACAGGGGGCGAAGAGCAGTACTTC
>TRBV20-1|few|TRBJ2-7|-
CSAHRPGAQSSYEQYF
TGCAGTGCTCACCGTCCCGGGGCCCAAAGCTCCTACGAGCAGTACTTC
>TRBV6-2/TRBV6-3|-|TRBJ2-3|-
CASINPGVPDTQYF
TGTGCCAGCATTAACCCCGGGGTACCAGATACGCAGTATTTT
>TRBV25-1|few|TRBJ2-1|-
CASSDGPRVTLPDEQFF
TGTGCCAGCAGTGATGGCCCCCGAGTGACTCTACCCGATGAGCAGTTCTTC
>TRBV5-1|few|TRBJ2-7|-
CASSLDLREPFSYEQYF
TGCGCCAGCAGCTTGGACCTCAGAGAGCCTTTCTCCTACGAGCAGTACTTC
>TRBV7-9|few|TRBJ1-2|TRBD1
CASSPGQGLIDGYTF
TGTGCCAGCAGCCCGGGACAGGGGTTAATAGATGGCTACACCTTC
>TRBV12-3/TRBV12-4|-|TRBJ1-2|-
CASSLAGYYGYTF
TGTGCCAGCAGTTTAGCAGGGTACTATGGCTACACCTTC
>TRBV9|-|TRBJ2-3|TRBD2
CASSRPISGGAGDTQYF
TGTGCCAGCAGCCGACCCATTAGCGGGGGGGCCGGCGATACGCAGTATTTT
>TRBV30|-|TRBJ2-3|-
CAWIRGVASTDTQYF
TGTGCCTGGATCCGGGGAGTAGCGAGCACAGATACGCAGTATTTT
>TRBV2|-|TRBJ2-5|-
CASSRDTISQETQYF
TGTGCCAGCAGTAGGGACACGATAAGCCAAGAGACCCAGTACTTC
>TRBV4-1|-|TRBJ2-6|-
CASSPFGANVQTF
TGCGCCAGCAGCCCCTTTGGGGCCAACGTCCAGACTTTC
>TRBV5-1|many|TRBJ2-6|-
CASSLTGHRSGANVLTF
TGCGCCAGCAGCTTGACAGGGCATAGGTCTGGGGCCAACGTCCTGACTTTC
>TRBV29-1|few|TRBJ2-3|-
CSVRLAHLTDTQYF
TGCAGCGTTCGCCTGGCGCACCTCACAGATACGCAGTATTTT
>TRBV9|-|TRBJ2-5|TRBD1
CASSEPARGQGLQETQYF
TGTGCCAGCAGCGAACCCGCCAGGGGACAGGGACTCCAAGAGACCCAGTACTTC
>TRBV3-1|-|TRBJ2-5|-
CASSQELVELAETQYF
TGTGCCAGCAGCCAAGAGTTGGTAGAGTTGGCAGAGACCCAGTACTTC
>TRBV6-2/TRBV6-3|-|TRBJ2-7|-
CVSTAPYGLLPYEQYF
TGTGTCAGCACCGCACCCTACGGGCTTCTCCCCTACGAGCAGTACTTC
>TRBV19|few|TRBJ2-7|TRBD2
CASSISGDNYEQYF
TGTGCCAGTAGTATCAGCGGGGATAACTACGAGCAGTACTTC
>TRBV20-1|-|TRBJ2-7|-
CSAITEYEQYF
TGCAGTGCTATAACGGAATACGAGCAGTACTTC
>TRBV28|-|TRBJ2-6|-
CASRDQGANVLTF
TGTGCCAGCAGGGACCAGGGGGCCAACGTCCTGACTTTC
>TRBV5-1|-|TRBJ2-5|-
CVSSLEQETQYF
TGCGTCAGCAGCTTAGAGCAAGAGACCCAGTACTTC
>TRBV12-3/TRBV12-4|many|TRBJ1-2|-
CASRVDTLGGYTF
TGTGCCAGCAGGGTAGACACGCTGGGTGGCTACACCTTC